This T cell receptor beta chain was retrieved from a study of regulatory T cells in long-lasting Graves disease. CDR1 and CDR2 from the germline V gene are DFQATT and SNEGSKA (reference sequence). The CDR3 length is 14 residues. V trimming: 6 bases; J trimming: 7 bases; junction bases outside the gene matches: 8. With iRepertoire HTBI primers and Arm-PCR of CDR3 regions, TCR beta libraries were built. Each CDR3 protein is one row after TCRdb ran MiXCR on the multiplex PCR reads. The sample holds about 360,000 distinct CDR3 sequences, 15% to 20% seen once. The time point is: newly diagnosed GD, antithyroid drugs for less than 3 months. From PBMCs, RNA was extracted and then used to make the TCR library. This clonotype was observed at least ten times. These same records also appear under a second study, on T cells in Graves' hyperthyroidism and ophthalmopathy. That work contributes: The TCR CDR3 was amplified in a first-round RT-PCR using the HTBI primer set. Most expanded thyroid clonotypes above 0.001 also appeared in blood.

Material: peripheral blood mononuclear cells (PBMCs), obtained at new diagnosis, from a patient treated with antithyroid drugs. The chain joins TRBV20-1 to TRBJ2-3; 12 bases match TRBD2. The clonotype was recovered from a woman in her late teens or twenties with Graves disease. Written as DNA, the CDR3 is TGCAGTGCAACCCTAGCGGGGGGGCCGTATACGCAGTATTTT. The encoded protein is CSATLAGGPYTQYF.